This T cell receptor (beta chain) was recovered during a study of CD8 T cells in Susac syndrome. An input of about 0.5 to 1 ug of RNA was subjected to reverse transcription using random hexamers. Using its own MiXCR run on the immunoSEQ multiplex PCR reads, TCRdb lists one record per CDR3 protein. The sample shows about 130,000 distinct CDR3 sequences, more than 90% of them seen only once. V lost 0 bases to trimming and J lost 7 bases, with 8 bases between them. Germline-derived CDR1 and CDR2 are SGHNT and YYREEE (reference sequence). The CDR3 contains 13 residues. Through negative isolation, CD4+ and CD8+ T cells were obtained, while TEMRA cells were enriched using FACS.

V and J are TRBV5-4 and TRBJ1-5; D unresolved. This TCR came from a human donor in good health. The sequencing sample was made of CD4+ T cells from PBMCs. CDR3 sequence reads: CASSLDRMQPQHF. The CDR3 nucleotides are TGTGCCAGCAGCTTGGATCGGATGCAGCCCCAGCATTTT.